This is a list of T cell receptor beta chains from one sample in a study of molecular identifiers for immune sequencing clone quantification. TCRdb re-analysed the PCR reads in MiXCR, keeping a single row per CDR3 protein. Found here are fewer than 350,000 distinct CDR3 sequences, roughly 24% of them singletons; the top ten hold roughly 0.7%. The source material was naive CD8+ T cells from blood, with Jurkat cell RNA spiked in. Source of these receptors: a human donor in good health. Some libraries in this study had Jurkat cell RNA spiked in. Both conserved end residues are part of each CDR3. A D gene is named only where the DNA matches it firmly. Some rows mark clone size as missing; the rest say once, few, many or name a class of expanded clone.

j_call d_call clone_size v_call cdr3_nt cdr3_aa
TRBJ2-3 . few TRBV19 TGTGCCAGCGAGGAGGGAGGCACAGATACGCAGTATTTT CASEEGGTDTQYF
TRBJ2-7 TRBD1 many TRBV7-9 TGTGCCAGCAGCTCCCGGGACAGGGGTAACTCCTCCTACGAGCAGTACTTC CASSSRDRGNSSYEQYF
TRBJ2-3 . . TRBV28 TGTGCCAGCAGTTTATTTGGGTTTTCTAGCACAGATACGCAGTATTTT CASSLFGFSSTDTQYF
TRBJ2-4 . many TRBV2 TGTGCCAGCCTCAGCGCCTTGAACATTCAGTACTTC CASLSALNIQYF
TRBJ2-7 . few TRBV5-6 TGTGCCAGCAGCTTGGTTGACAGTACCTACGAGCAGTACTTC CASSLVDSTYEQYF
TRBJ2-5 TRBD1 . TRBV9 TGTGCCAGCACCAGGGGAAACGACAGGGGTGAGACCCAGTACTTC CASTRGNDRGETQYF
TRBJ2-7 TRBD2 few TRBV4-1 TGCGCCAGCAGAAAGGGACTAGCGGGTTCCTACGAGCAGTACTTC CASRKGLAGSYEQYF
TRBJ2-7 TRBD1 . TRBV4-1 TGCGCCAGCAGCCAAGATGGACAGGACAGGGCCTACGAGCAGTACTTC CASSQDGQDRAYEQYF
TRBJ1-5 . many TRBV20-1 TGCAGTGCTAGTCGGGCGCGGGGACGGACCAATCAGCCCCAGCATTTT CSASRARGRTNQPQHF
TRBJ2-7 TRBD2 many TRBV11-2 TGTGCCAGCAGCTTGGGCGGGGGGGCCCACGAGCAGTACTTC CASSLGGGAHEQYF
TRBJ2-3 TRBD1 . TRBV6-6 TGTGCCAGCAGTTACCATCGGGACAGGAGCACAGATACGCAGTATTTT CASSYHRDRSTDTQYF
TRBJ2-7 TRBD2 many TRBV29-1 TGCAGCGTTGAGGGACTAGCGGGGGAGCAGTACTTC CSVEGLAGEQYF
TRBJ1-1 TRBD1 . TRBV14 TGTGCCAGCAGCCAAGTATTGACAGGGCCTGAAGCTTTCTTT CASSQVLTGPEAFF
TRBJ1-5 . many TRBV28 TGTGCCAGCAGTTTTGGGGGAAGGGGTCAGCCCCAGCATTTT CASSFGGRGQPQHF
TRBJ2-2 TRBD2 . TRBV28 TGTGCCGGCAGTTTTTTAGGACTAGCGGAGACCGGGGAGCTGTTTTTT CAGSFLGLAETGELFF
TRBJ2-4 . . TRBV9 TGTGCCAGCAGCTCAGATGATGCCAAAAACATTCAGTACTTC CASSSDDAKNIQYF
TRBJ1-1 TRBD1 . TRBV27 TGTGCCAGCAGTGCAACAGGGGTTAACACTGAAGCTTTCTTT CASSATGVNTEAFF
TRBJ2-5 . . TRBV29-1 TGCAGCGTTGAGTCCGTACCGGTAGAGACCCAGTACTTC CSVESVPVETQYF
TRBJ1-4 . many TRBV7-9 TGTGCCAGCAGCGGAAGAATGAAAAAACTGTTTTTT CASSGRMKKLFF
TRBJ1-1 . many TRBV28 TGTGCCAGCAGTTACTCAGGGAAGGTAGCTGAAGCTTTCTTT CASSYSGKVAEAFF
TRBJ2-3 TRBD1 many TRBV6-2/TRBV6-3 TGTGCCAGCAGTGCCGGGACAGGGTGGACAGATACGCAGTATTTT CASSAGTGWTDTQYF
TRBJ2-2 TRBD1 . TRBV4-1 TGCGTCAGCAGCCCGCGAAGGGGACAGGTGAACACCGGGGAGCTGTTTTTT CVSSPRRGQVNTGELFF
TRBJ2-1 . . TRBV11-3 TGTGCCAGCAGCTCCCGGGACGGCCACAATGAGCAGTTCTTC CASSSRDGHNEQFF
TRBJ2-7 TRBD1 many TRBV4-1 TGCGCCAGCTCAACAGGGGGCCCGGGCGAGCAGTACTTC CASSTGGPGEQYF
TRBJ2-5 . few TRBV2 TGTGCCAGCTGGACTACACAAGAGACCCAGTACTTC CASWTTQETQYF
TRBJ1-1 . . TRBV12-3/TRBV12-4 TGTGCCAGCAGGCTGACAGAACACCCTGAAGCTTTCTTT CASRLTEHPEAFF
TRBJ2-7 TRBD2 few TRBV12-5 TGTGCTAGTGGTTGGACGGCGGGCGCGGGAGCCTACGAGCAGTACTTC CASGWTAGAGAYEQYF
TRBJ2-3 . many TRBV6-6 TGTGCCAGCAGCTCCGGTCCGGGAACAGATACGCAGTATTTT CASSSGPGTDTQYF
TRBJ1-2 . . TRBV27 TGTGCCAGCAGTTTTGCGACAAGCAACTATGGCTACACCTTC CASSFATSNYGYTF
TRBJ2-3 TRBD2 . TRBV4-3 TGCGCCAGCAGCCAAGATGTACTAGCGGGGGATATGGATACGCAGTATTTT CASSQDVLAGDMDTQYF
TRBJ2-7 . many TRBV7-9 TGTGCCAGCAGCCCACCCGAAGGGGAAGGCGAGCAGTACTTC CASSPPEGEGEQYF
TRBJ2-5 . few TRBV24-1 TGTGCCACCAGTGATTTGGTAGAGACCCAGTACTTC CATSDLVETQYF
TRBJ2-1 . many TRBV7-3 TGTGCCAGCAGCTCGGGTCTGGAGCAGTTCTTC CASSSGLEQFF
TRBJ2-7 . . TRBV28 TGTGCCAGTAACGAGCTGAGCTCCTACGAGCAGTACTTC CASNELSSYEQYF
TRBJ2-7 . . TRBV28 TGTGCCAGCAGTTTAGGGCCGGACGACGGCCTCGAGCAGTACTTC CASSLGPDDGLEQYF
TRBJ2-1 TRBD1 . TRBV4-1 TGCGCCCGCAGCCAGGCAATACAGGGGAATTCCTACAATGAGCAGTTCTTC CARSQAIQGNSYNEQFF
TRBJ2-3 . few TRBV19 TGTGCCAGTAGTCCGAGAGCGACGGGGAGCACAGATACGCAGTATTTT CASSPRATGSTDTQYF
TRBJ2-1 TRBD2 few TRBV4-1 TGCGCCAGCAGCCAGATTCCTAGCGGGAGTGGAGCCTACAATGAGCAGTTCTTC CASSQIPSGSGAYNEQFF
TRBJ1-1 . . TRBV20-1 TGCAGTGCTAGAGATCGGCCAGCGGGGAACACTGAAGCTTTCTTT CSARDRPAGNTEAFF
TRBJ1-6 . . TRBV6-5 TGTGCCAGCAGTTACTCTCTGGCATATAATTCACCCCCCCACTTT CASSYSLAYNSPPHF
TRBJ2-1 . many TRBV7-7 TGTGCTAGCAGAAGGGCCCTGGAGGATGAGCAGTTCTTC CASRRALEDEQFF
TRBJ2-1 TRBD2 few TRBV7-2 TGTGCCAGCAGTTCAATAGCGGGAGTGGTCTACAATGAGCAGTTCTTC CASSSIAGVVYNEQFF
TRBJ1-2 TRBD1 many TRBV20-1 TGCAGTGCTAGATCCGGGACAGCGAGGATTTTTGGCTATGGCTACACCTTC CSARSGTARIFGYGYTF
TRBJ1-6 . . TRBV7-9 TGTGCCAGCAGCTTAGGAGGTCCAGCCACGGGGGATTCACCCCTCCACTTT CASSLGGPATGDSPLHF
TRBJ1-1 . few TRBV2 TGTGCCAGCGAGGACAGAGATTTAAACACTGAAGCTTTCTTT CASEDRDLNTEAFF